A single sample is the source of the 4 T cell receptor beta chains below, sequenced in a study of T cell responses to AZD1222 COVID-19 vaccine. Data came from immunoSEQ multiplex PCR; TCRdb stores just in-frame clones and leaves some out. The sample shows 100,000 to 150,000 clones, over 75% of them seen only once. Material: peripheral blood, obtained on day 0 of AZD1222 vaccination. These receptors were obtained from an adult in good health.

This clone was counted a few times. This chain joins TRBV5-1 and TRBJ2-5; possibly TRBD2 for D (5 bases). The ends were cut back, 7 bases at V and 0 bases at J, with 16 bases in the middle. The CDR3 has 15 amino acids. Germline-derived CDR1 and CDR2 are SGHRS and YFSETQ. The chain's CDR3 is CASASREMYQETQYF. CDR3 DNA sequence: TGCGCCAGCGCCTCAAGGGAGATGTACCAAGAGACCCAGTACTTC.

The CDR3 loop is CASSQPSAEAFF. The CDR3 DNA reads TGTGCCAGCAGCCAACCTAGCGCTGAAGCTTTCTTT. This chain connects TRBV3-1 (or the pseudogene TRBV3-2) to TRBJ1-1; D remains unclear. The CDR3 totals 12 residues. V lost 2 bases, J lost 6 bases, and 7 bases lay in between. Germline assignment: CDR1 LGHDT and CDR2 YNNKEL (reference sequence).

This clone has only one observation. V gene TRBV7-8 combines with J gene TRBJ1-2; 11 bases align to TRBD1. This CDR3 comprises 19 residues. Germline loops: CDR1 SGHVS, CDR2 FQNEAQ. V lost 1 base to trimming and J lost 6 bases; unmatched junction nucleotides: 16. CDR3 protein: CASSLEVATLWGQGDGYTF. CDR3 DNA sequence: TGTGCCAGCAGCTTAGAAGTAGCCACGTTGTGGGGACAGGGGGATGGCTACACCTTC.

This chain uses TRBV3-1 (or the pseudogene TRBV3-2) with TRBJ2-3, with 7 bases identical to TRBD2. V lost 0 bases to trimming and J lost 6 bases; unmatched junction nucleotides: 12. Germline lookup yields CDR1 LGHDT and CDR2 YNNKEL (reference sequence). The CDR3 totals 17 residues. CDR3 protein: CASSQDWGGVGGDTQYF. CDR3 bases: TGTGCCAGCAGCCAAGATTGGGGAGGGGTAGGCGGTGATACGCAGTATTTT.